This T cell receptor beta chain is from a study of T cell responses to AZD1222 COVID-19 vaccine. For the study at large: Pooling was applied to second doses at about 4 or about 12 weeks. Whole-study findings and limits: Nearly half of unique spike-specific TCRs reportedly avoided B.1.351 and B.1.1.7 mutated regions. Repertoire samples came only from after the peak T cell response. Rises in breadth and depth of Spike-specific TCRs came after two AZD1222 doses.

Comment on this clone: Its antigen is still unknown.

Clones were sequenced by immunoSEQ multiplex PCR, and TCRdb holds only the in-frame ones, with some missing. The sample lists roughly 99,000 clones, roughly 90% occurring once. The V end lost 6 bases, the J end lost 8 bases, and 31 bases lay between the germline ends. The CDR3 runs 18 residues. The germline CDR1 and CDR2 sequences are SGHTA and FQGNSA. The specimen comprised peripheral blood, sampled on day 0 of AZD1222 vaccination. The chain uses TRBV7-2 and TRBJ1-2, with D maybe TRBD1 (6 bases). The sequence was obtained from an adult in good health. CDR3 DNA: TGTGCCAGCAGTCCCCCGGACAGAATAGTAGGGGGTATAATCGGCTACACCTTC. Its translation is CASSPPDRIVGGIIGYTF. Using reference TRBV7-2 and TRBJ1-2 for the parts outside the CDR3, the full variable domain is GAGVSQSPSNKVTEKGKDVELRCDPISGHTALYWYRQSLGQGLEFLIYFQGNSAPDKSGLPSDRFSAERTGGSVSTLTIQRTQQEDSAVYLCASSPPDRIVGGIIGYTFGSGTRLTVV.